The rows below give T cell receptor beta chains drawn from one sample of a study of T cell repertoires in cytomegalovirus infection. Their target antigens are unknown. TCRdb passed the reads through MiXCR, listing each CDR3 protein once. The table lists about 110,000 distinct CDR3 sequences, 10% of them singletons. Sequences were obtained from PBMCs, sequenced either directly or after in vitro stimulation (not recorded which). The receptors were sampled from a human donor in good health (CMV status not recorded). Some clones in this sample may be carry-over from other donors' samples. CDR3s include the opening cysteine and the closing phenylalanine or tryptophan. A D gene is named only where the DNA matches it firmly. Clone size is shown for a subset of rows, as once, few, many or a class of expanded clone.

v_gene	j_gene	abundance	d_gene	CDR3nt	CDR3aa
TRBV12-3/TRBV12-4	TRBJ2-4	few	TRBD2	TGTGCCAGCAGAATTAGCGGGAGAGGATACATTCAGTACTTC	CASRISGRGYIQYF
TRBV2	TRBJ2-7	few	TRBD1	TGTGCCAGCAAGACAGGGGATAGGGCCTACGAGCAGTACTTC	CASKTGDRAYEQYF
TRBV7-3	TRBJ1-1	many	.	TGTGCCAGCAGCTTAAGGTCTGACGCTGAAGCTTTCTTT	CASSLRSDAEAFF
TRBV11-2	TRBJ1-1	many	.	TGTGCCAGCAGCTTAGTTCTGGGGGACACTGAAGCTTTCTTT	CASSLVLGDTEAFF
TRBV20-1	TRBJ1-1	.	.	TGCAGTGCTAGTGTCCGGGCGAACACTGAAGCTTTCTTT	CSASVRANTEAFF
TRBV6-2/TRBV6-3	TRBJ1-2	few	TRBD1	TGTGCCAGCAGTCCCGGGACAGGGGCCGGCTACACCTTC	CASSPGTGAGYTF
TRBV6-5	TRBJ2-7	few	.	TGTGCCAGCAGTTACTATGGCGAAGGGAAGTACGAGCAGTACTTC	CASSYYGEGKYEQYF
TRBV6-5	TRBJ2-1	many	TRBD2	TGTGCCAGCAGTTACACACGCGGGAGAGTTACGTCCAATGAGCAGTTCTTC	CASSYTRGRVTSNEQFF
TRBV2	TRBJ2-1	few	.	TGTGCCACCCAGGAGGCGGAACACAATGAGCAGTTCTTC	CATQEAEHNEQFF
TRBV6-2/TRBV6-3	TRBJ2-1	many	TRBD2	TGTGCCAGCAGTAGACAGTCCGGGACTAGCGGGGGAGGCGGTGAGCAGTTCTTC	CASSRQSGTSGGGGEQFF
TRBV7-9	TRBJ1-1	many	.	TGTGCCAGCAGCTTAGACTCCCGGAGACACTCAAACACTGAAGCTTTCTTT	CASSLDSRRHSNTEAFF
TRBV11-2	TRBJ2-1	.	.	TGTGCCAGCAGCTTAACTCCGGTGGGCAGCTCCTACAATGAGCAGTTCTTC	CASSLTPVGSSYNEQFF
TRBV7-9	TRBJ2-6	few	.	TGTGCCAGCAGCTTAACCGGGACGGGAATCTCTGGGGCCAACGTCCTGACTTTC	CASSLTGTGISGANVLTF
TRBV12-5	TRBJ2-5	many	.	TGTGCTAGTGATTGGATACGTCAAGAGACCCAGTACTTC	CASDWIRQETQYF
TRBV6-2/TRBV6-3	TRBJ2-7	many	.	TGTGCCAGCAGTTACCAGGGCGTTTACTACGAGCAGTACTTC	CASSYQGVYYEQYF
TRBV19	TRBJ2-1	many	.	TGTGCCAGTAGTATTCAATCCGGACTACCAGACAATGAGCAGTTCTTC	CASSIQSGLPDNEQFF
TRBV5-1	TRBJ2-1	few	.	TGCGCCAGCAGCCTAGGACAGCGGATCAATGAGCAGTTCTTC	CASSLGQRINEQFF
TRBV7-9	TRBJ1-2	many	TRBD1	TGTGCCAGCAGCCAGACAGGGAACTATGGCTACACCTTC	CASSQTGNYGYTF
TRBV6-1	TRBJ2-1	many	TRBD2	TGTGCCAGCACGGATTTAGCGGGAGGGGAGCAGTTCTTC	CASTDLAGGEQFF
TRBV20-1	TRBJ1-5	.	.	TGCAGTGCTAGAGATCCGCGAGGGATTCAGCCCCAGCATTTT	CSARDPRGIQPQHF
TRBV6-1	TRBJ1-2	many	.	TGTGCCAGCAGTTATGCCCGGGACACCCTAGGCTATGGCTACACCTTC	CASSYARDTLGYGYTF